The 6 T cell receptor beta chains below were found in one sample sequenced in a study of cytomegalovirus exposure and HLA in healthy donors. Only in-frame clones appear in the TCRdb table, and some are missing; sequencing was by immunoSEQ multiplex PCR. This sample has tens of thousands of clones, with more than 80% found just once. What was sequenced was PBMCs. These receptors originate from a young woman in good health and CMV-seronegative.

Comments on this clone: A read error may produce the germline difference seen at one junction end. CDR3 bases: TGTGCCAGCGCAGGACAGGAGAACCATTTC. Its translation is CASAGQENHF. This chain uses TRBV2 with TRBJ2-7, with 7 positions matching TRBD1. From germline, CDR1 is SNHLY and CDR2 FYNNEI. The CDR3 runs to 10 residues.

This clone has a single count. The rearrangement uses TRBV9 and TRBJ2-1, with 12 positions matching TRBD2. This CDR3 region has 15 residues. Per germline, CDR1 SGDLS and CDR2 YYNGEE. The V gene end was trimmed by 3 bases and the J gene end by 4 bases; junction bases not matched to a gene: 2. The CDR3 DNA is TGTGCCAGCAGCGGACTAGCGGGAGCATACAATGAGCAGTTCTTC. Amino acids: CASSGLAGAYNEQFF.

This sequence joins TRBV7-9 and TRBJ2-7, with unresolved D. This CDR3 comprises 13 residues. CDR1 is SEHNR and CDR2 is FQNEAQ in the germline V gene (reference sequence). The V end lost 4 bases, the J end lost 2 bases, and 9 bases lay between the germline ends. The CDR3 spells CASSSPSAYEQYF. CDR3 sequence (DNA): TGTGCCAGCAGCTCCCCGAGCGCCTACGAGCAGTACTTC.

This clone has just a few counts. The chain links TRBV6-1 to TRBJ1-1; perhaps TRBD1 as D (6 bases). The CDR3 consists of 13 residues. The germline V gene has CDR1 MNHNS and CDR2 SASEGT. V was clipped by 2 bases and J by 4 bases, with 8 bases between them. This chain's CDR3 is CASSELGGTEAFF. CDR3 bases: TGTGCCAGCAGTGAATTAGGGGGCACTGAAGCTTTCTTT.

The chain couples TRBV2 to TRBJ2-7; TRBD2 agrees at 8 bases. Germline CDR1 is SNHLY and CDR2 is FYNNEI. Trimming took 7 bases from V and 3 from J; bases not matched to a gene: 8. The CDR3 extends over 14 amino acids. CDR3 residues: CASKDSGIIYEQYV. CDR3 nucleotides: TGTGCCAGCAAGGATAGCGGGATTATCTACGAGCAGTACGTC.

This clone appeared once. CDR3 residues: CASRILGGVREQYV. CDR3 DNA: TGTGCCAGCAGAATCCTAGGCGGGGTTCGCGAGCAGTACGTC. J is TRBJ2-7 and V is TRBV7-9; possible D gene TRBD2, 6 bases. V was shortened by 6 bases and J by 6 bases, with 18 bases between the two germline ends. Germline assignment: CDR1 SEHNR and CDR2 FQNEAQ (reference sequence). This CDR3 comprises 14 residues.